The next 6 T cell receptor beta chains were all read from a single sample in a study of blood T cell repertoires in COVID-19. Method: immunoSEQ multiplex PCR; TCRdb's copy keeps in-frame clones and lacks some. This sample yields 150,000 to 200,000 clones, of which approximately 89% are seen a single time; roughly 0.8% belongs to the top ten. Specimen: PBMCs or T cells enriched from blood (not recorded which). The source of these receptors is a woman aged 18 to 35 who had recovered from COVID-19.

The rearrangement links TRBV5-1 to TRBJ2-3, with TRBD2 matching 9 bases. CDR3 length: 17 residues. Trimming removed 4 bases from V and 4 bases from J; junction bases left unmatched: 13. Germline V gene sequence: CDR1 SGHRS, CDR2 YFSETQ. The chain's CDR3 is CASSPLVGGGRADTQYF. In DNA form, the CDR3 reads TGCGCCAGCAGCCCACTTGTTGGTGGCGGGAGGGCAGATACGCAGTATTTT. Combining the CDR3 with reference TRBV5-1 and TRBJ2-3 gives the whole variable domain KAGVTQTPRYLIKTRGQQVTLSCSPISGHRSVSWYQQTPGQGLQFLFEYFSETQRNKGNFPGRFSGRQFSNSRSEMNVSTLELGDSALYLCASSPLVGGGRADTQYFGPGTRLTVL.

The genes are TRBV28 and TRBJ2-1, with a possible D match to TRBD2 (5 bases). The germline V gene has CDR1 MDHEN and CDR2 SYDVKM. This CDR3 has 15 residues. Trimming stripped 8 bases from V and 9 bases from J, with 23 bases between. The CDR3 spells CASRSWASIGPEQFF. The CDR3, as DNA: TGTGCCAGCCGCAGCTGGGCTAGCATCGGACCTGAGCAGTTCTTC.

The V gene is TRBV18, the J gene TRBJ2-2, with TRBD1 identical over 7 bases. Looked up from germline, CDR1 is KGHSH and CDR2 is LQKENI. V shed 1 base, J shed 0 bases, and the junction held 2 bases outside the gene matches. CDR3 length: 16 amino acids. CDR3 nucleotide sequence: TGTGCCAGCTCACCACTGACAGGGACGAACACCGGGGAGCTGTTTTTT. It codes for CASSPLTGTNTGELFF. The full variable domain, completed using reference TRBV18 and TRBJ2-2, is NAGVMQNPRHLVRRRGQEARLRCSPMKGHSHVYWYRQLPEEGLKFMVYLQKENIIDESGMPKERFSAEFPKEGPSILRIQQVVRGDSAAYFCASSPLTGTNTGELFFGEGSRLTVL.

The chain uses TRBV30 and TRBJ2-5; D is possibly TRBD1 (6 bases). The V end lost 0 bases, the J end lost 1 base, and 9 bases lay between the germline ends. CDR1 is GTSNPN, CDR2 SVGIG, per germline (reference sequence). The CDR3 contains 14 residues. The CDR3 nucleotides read TGTGCCTGGAGTGTACAGGACAGCCAAGAGACCCAGTACTTC. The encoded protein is CAWSVQDSQETQYF. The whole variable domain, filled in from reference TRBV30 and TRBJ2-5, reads SQTIHQWPATLVQPVGSPLSLECTVEGTSNPNLYWYRQAAGRGLQLLFYSVGIGQISSEVPQNLSASRPQDRQFILSSKKLLLSDSGFYLCAWSVQDSQETQYFGPGTRLLVL.

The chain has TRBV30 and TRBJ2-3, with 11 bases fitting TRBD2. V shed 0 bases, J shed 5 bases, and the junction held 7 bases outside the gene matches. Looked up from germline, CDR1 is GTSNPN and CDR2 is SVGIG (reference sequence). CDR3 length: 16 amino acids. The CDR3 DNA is TGTGCCTGGAGTGTATCCCTAGCGGGGGGAGGAGATACGCAGTATTTT. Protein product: CAWSVSLAGGGDTQYF.

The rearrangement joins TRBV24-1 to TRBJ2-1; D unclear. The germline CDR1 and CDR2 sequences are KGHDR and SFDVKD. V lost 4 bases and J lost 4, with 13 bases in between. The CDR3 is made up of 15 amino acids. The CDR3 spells CATSDGRRPYNEQFF. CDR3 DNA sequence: TGTGCCACCAGTGACGGCAGGCGCCCATACAATGAGCAGTTCTTC.